This record covers a single TCR beta chain. The antigen remains undetermined. The CDR3 runs to 17 residues. V shed 4 bases and J 8 bases; nucleotides not matched to a gene: 19. Germline CDR1 LGHNA, CDR2 YSLEER. The entry originates in a study of T cell responses to AZD1222 COVID-19 vaccine. Study overall: Pooled together were second doses at about 4 or about 12 weeks. Notes on the study in general: Repertoire sampling occurred only after the peak T cell response. Donors were mostly white British, more females; clonal diversity possibly underestimated. Spike-specific TCR breadth and depth rose after two AZD1222 doses.

Method: immunoSEQ multiplex PCR; TCRdb's copy keeps in-frame clones and lacks some. The sample lists roughly 160,000 clones, 90% occurring once. This TCR was recovered from an adult in good health. The chain couples TRBV4-3 to TRBJ1-2; TRBD1 matches at 7 bases. Sequences were derived from peripheral blood, sampled on day 0 of AZD1222 vaccination. The CDR3 loop reads CASSRLGTGAGSGGYTF. CDR3 DNA: TGCGCCAGCAGCCGATTGGGAACAGGGGCAGGGTCTGGGGGCTACACCTTC.